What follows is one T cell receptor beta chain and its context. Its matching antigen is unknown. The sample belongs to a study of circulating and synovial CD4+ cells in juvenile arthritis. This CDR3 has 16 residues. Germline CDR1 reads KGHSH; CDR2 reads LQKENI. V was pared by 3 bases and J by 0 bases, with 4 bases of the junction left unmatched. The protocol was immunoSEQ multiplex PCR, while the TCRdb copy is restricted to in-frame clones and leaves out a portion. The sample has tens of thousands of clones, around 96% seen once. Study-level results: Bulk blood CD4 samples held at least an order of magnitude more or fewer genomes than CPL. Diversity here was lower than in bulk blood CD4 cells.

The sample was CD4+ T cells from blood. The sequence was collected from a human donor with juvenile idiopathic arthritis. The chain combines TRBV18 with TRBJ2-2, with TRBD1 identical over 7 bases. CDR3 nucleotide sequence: TGTGCCAGCTCACCCTTCGGGACAGCGAACACCGGGGAGCTGTTTTTT. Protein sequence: CASSPFGTANTGELFF.